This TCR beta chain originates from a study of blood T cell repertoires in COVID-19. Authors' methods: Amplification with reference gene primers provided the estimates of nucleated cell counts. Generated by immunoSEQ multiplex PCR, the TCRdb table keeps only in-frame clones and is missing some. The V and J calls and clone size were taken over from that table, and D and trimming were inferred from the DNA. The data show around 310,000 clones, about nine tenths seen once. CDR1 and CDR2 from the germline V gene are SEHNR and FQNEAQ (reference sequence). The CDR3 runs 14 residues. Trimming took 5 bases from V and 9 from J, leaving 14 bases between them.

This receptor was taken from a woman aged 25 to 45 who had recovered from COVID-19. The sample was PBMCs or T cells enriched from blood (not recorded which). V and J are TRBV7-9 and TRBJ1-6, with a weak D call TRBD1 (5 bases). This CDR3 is CASSLGTSSSPLHF. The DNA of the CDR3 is TGTGCCAGCAGCCTCGGGACTTCGAGTTCACCCCTCCACTTT. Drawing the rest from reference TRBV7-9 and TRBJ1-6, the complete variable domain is DTGVSQNPRHKITKRGQNVTFRCDPISEHNRLYWYRQTLGQGPEFLTYFQNEAQLEKSRLLSDRFSAERPKGSFSTLEIQRTEQGDSAMYLCASSLGTSSSPLHFGNGTRLTVT.